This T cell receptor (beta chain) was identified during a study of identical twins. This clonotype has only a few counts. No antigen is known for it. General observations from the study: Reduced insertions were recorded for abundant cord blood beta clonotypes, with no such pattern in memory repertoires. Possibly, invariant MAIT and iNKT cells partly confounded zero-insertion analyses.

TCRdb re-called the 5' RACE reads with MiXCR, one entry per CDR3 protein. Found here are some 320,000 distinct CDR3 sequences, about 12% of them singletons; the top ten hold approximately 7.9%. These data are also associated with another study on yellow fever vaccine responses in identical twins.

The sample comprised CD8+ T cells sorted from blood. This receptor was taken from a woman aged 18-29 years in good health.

Written as DNA, the CDR3 is TGTGCCAGCAGTCCAGCGGGGAATTTGTGGGAGACCCAGTACTTC. As protein: CASSPAGNLWETQYF. The chain combines TRBV25-1 with TRBJ2-5; 7 bases align to TRBD2. The CDR3 extends over 15 amino acids. Germline-derived CDR1 and CDR2 are MGHDK and SYGVNS. The junction had 11 bases not matched to a gene; V was cut back by 5 bases and J by 5 bases.